These 10 T cell receptor beta chains came from one sample sequenced in a study of monozygotic twins with inflammatory bowel disease. From the 5' RACE reads, TCRdb lists one entry per CDR3 protein and no DNA. Recorded for this sample: approximately 400,000 distinct CDR3 sequences. Sample: blood. The receptors derive from a human donor with ulcerative colitis or Crohn's disease, or a healthy co-twin of an affected twin (not recorded which).

This chain joins TRBV7-2 and TRBJ2-2; TCRdb indicates TRBD1, and absent DNA this call remains unverified. The germline V gene encodes CDR1 SGHTA and CDR2 FQGNSA. CDR3 size: 16 residues. The CDR3 region is CASRGGAGINTGELFF.

The chain recombines TRBV5-1 with TRBJ2-6. The CDR3 is 15 amino acids. Germline assignment: CDR1 SGHRS and CDR2 YFSETQ. CDR3 protein: CASSWDRPGANVLTF.

This sequence joins TRBV27 and TRBJ2-7; TCRdb names TRBD1, which stays unverified in the absence of DNA. CDR3 size: 16 residues. Germline V gives CDR1 MNHEY, CDR2 SMNVEV (reference sequence). CDR3 sequence: CASSPYDREFSNEQYF.

This CDR3 is CASSGGLVNSPLHF. The chain links TRBV5-1 to TRBJ1-6; checking the TCRdb D call of TRBD1 is not possible without DNA. This CDR3 is 14 amino acids long. The V gene's germline CDR1 is SGHRS and CDR2 YFSETQ.

The J gene is TRBJ2-5, the V gene TRBV20-1; the TRBD1 assignment by TCRdb is unverifiable without DNA. The CDR3 length is 15 residues. Germline loops: CDR1 DFQATT, CDR2 SNEGSKA (reference sequence). The CDR3 sequence: CSAPRPGTGQETQYF.

This chain joins TRBV29-1 and TRBJ2-7; the D gene TCRdb calls, TRBD2, cannot be checked with no DNA. CDR1 SQVTM and CDR2 ANQGSEA come from the germline V gene. The length of the CDR3 is 19 residues. CDR3 region: CSVNPQEQAGATSSYEQYF.

The V and J genes are TRBV10-3 and TRBJ2-7; TCRdb lists TRBD1, though no DNA is available to test this call. Germline lookup yields CDR1 ENHRY and CDR2 SYGVKD. This CDR3 is 14 amino acids long. The CDR3 here is CAISERDRIYEQYF.

The chain's CDR3 is CASGLTDRIRLAKNIQYF. The genes are TRBV12-5 and TRBJ2-4; without DNA, the TCRdb call of TRBD1 cannot be checked. In germline, CDR1 is LGHNT, CDR2 FRNRAP. The CDR3 consists of 18 residues.

The rearrangement uses TRBV7-3 and TRBJ2-1. The CDR3 extends over 14 amino acids. In germline, CDR1 is SGHTA, CDR2 FQGTGA. CDR3 protein: CASSSTEAYNEQFF.

The chain has TRBV12-3 or TRBV12-4 and TRBJ2-1. The CDR3 totals 12 residues. The CDR3: CASSRDGYEQFF.